This T cell receptor beta chain was identified in a study of blood T cell repertoires in COVID-19. Study context: The cDNA or gDNA used as material had been derived from T cells, B-cell-depleted T cells, or PBMCs.

In the authors' methods: The authors estimated nucleated cell counts from reference gene primer amplification. This table comes from immunoSEQ multiplex PCR, and its TCRdb copy is limited to in-frame clones, with some not included. The DNA was the basis for D and trimming; V, J and clone size are from that table. The table shows under 300,000 clones, with 86% occurring only once. This clone was observed once. What was sequenced was peripheral blood. This TCR came from a woman aged 30 to 39 with active or convalescent COVID-19.

The CDR3 coding sequence is TGTGCCAGCAGCTATCCGGGACAGGGGGACCCCGCAAAATACAATGAGCAGTTCTTC. Its translation is CASSYPGQGDPAKYNEQFF. This rearrangement joins TRBV7-6 to TRBJ2-1, with 11 nucleotides matching TRBD1. CDR3 length: 19 residues. V lost 4 bases and J lost 4; bases outside the gene matches: 15. Looked up from germline, CDR1 is SGHVS and CDR2 is FNYEAQ.